Listed here are 18 T cell receptor beta chains from one sample, sequenced in a study of blood T cell repertoires in COVID-19. Measured with immunoSEQ multiplex PCR; TCRdb has only the in-frame clones, and not every one. The profile shows approximately 290,000 clones, about 90% of them singletons. Material for sequencing was peripheral blood. The receptors were gathered from a woman in her 30s with COVID-19, enrolled during active disease.

The chain is built from TRBV2 and TRBJ1-5; no clear D gene. This CDR3 comprises 12 residues. CDR1 SNHLY and CDR2 FYNNEI come from the germline V gene. Trimming took 7 bases from V and 6 from J, leaving 10 bases between them. CDR3 sequence: CASNRGTQPQHF. The CDR3 DNA reads as TGTGCCAGCAACCGGGGAACTCAGCCCCAGCATTTT.

The V gene is TRBV14, the J gene TRBJ2-5; tentatively, D is TRBD1 (6 bases). Germline V lookup: CDR1 SGHDN, CDR2 FVKESK. The CDR3 loop spans 13 amino acids. V was trimmed by 4 bases and J by 6 bases, leaving 12 bases between them. CDR3 amino acids: CASSLGQWQTQYF. The CDR3 DNA sequence: TGTGCCAGCAGCCTGGGACAATGGCAGACCCAGTACTTC. Full variable domain (outside the CDR3, taken from reference TRBV14 and TRBJ2-5): EAGVTQFPSHSVIEKGQTVTLRCDPISGHDNLYWYRRVMGKEIKFLLHFVKESKQDESGMPNNRFLAERTGGTYSTLKVQPAELEDSGVYFCASSLGQWQTQYFGPGTRLLVL.

The V gene is TRBV7-9, the J gene TRBJ1-1, with 8 bases aligning to TRBD1. V gave up 5 bases and J gave up 10 bases; unmatched junction bases: 3. Per the germline V gene, CDR1 is SEHNR and CDR2 is FQNEAQ (reference sequence). The CDR3 extends over 11 amino acids. CDR3: CASSRGTGAFF. Here the CDR3 DNA reads TGTGCCAGCAGCAGAGGGACAGGAGCTTTCTTT.

The V and J genes are TRBV10-3 and TRBJ1-2, with TRBD1 matching 10 bases. Germline CDR1 is ENHRY and CDR2 is SYGVKD. The V segment lost 2 bases and the J segment 8 bases; nucleotides outside the gene matches: 8. The length of the CDR3 is 15 residues. The chain's CDR3 is CAISEPRQGATGYTF. In DNA, the CDR3 is TGTGCCATCAGTGAGCCGAGACAGGGGGCTACGGGCTACACCTTC.

This chain joins TRBV15 and TRBJ2-2; 7 positions match TRBD1. Germline V gene data show CDR1 as LNHNV and CDR2 as YYDKDF (reference sequence). The CDR3 has 15 amino acids. V trimming: 2 bases; J trimming: 9 bases; junction bases outside the gene matches: 9. The CDR3 loop is CATSRYTGDRRELFF. The CDR3 DNA follows: TGTGCCACCAGCAGATATACAGGGGACCGTAGGGAGCTGTTTTTT.

The V and J genes are TRBV19 and TRBJ2-3, with D perhaps matching TRBD2 (6 bases). Germline CDR1 and CDR2: LNHDA and SQIVND (reference sequence). Trimming cost V 3 bases and J 1 base, with 14 bases left between them. The CDR3 is 16 residues long. CDR3 sequence: CASSMLTGVGTDTQYF. For the CDR3, the DNA is TGTGCCAGTAGTATGCTCACGGGGGTCGGCACAGATACGCAGTATTTT.

The gene calls are TRBV11-2 and TRBJ1-1; unclear D gene. The germline V and J ends were trimmed by 1 base and 2 bases, with 11 bases remaining between them. Germline V gene data show CDR1 as SGHAT and CDR2 as FQNNGV. The CDR3 is made up of 15 amino acids. CDR3 nucleotides: TGTGCCAGCAGCTTAGCCGGGAGTTATAACACTGAAGCTTTCTTT. Its translation is CASSLAGSYNTEAFF. Full variable domain (remainder filled in from reference TRBV11-2 and TRBJ1-1): EAGVAQSPRYKIIEKRQSVAFWCNPISGHATLYWYQQILGQGPKLLIQFQNNGVVDDSQLPKDRFSAERLKGVDSTLKIQPAKLEDSAVYLCASSLAGSYNTEAFFGQGTRLTVV.

This chain connects TRBV5-5 to TRBJ1-3; D might be TRBD1 (6 bases). The CDR3 sequence is 17 residues long. V dropped 4 bases and J dropped 0 bases, with 17 bases sitting between them. CDR1 SGHKS and CDR2 YYEKEE come from the germline V gene (reference sequence). CDR3 region: CASSPDRPYSSGNTIYF. CDR3 DNA sequence: TGTGCCAGCAGCCCGGACAGACCATACAGCTCTGGAAACACCATATATTTT.

The chain joins TRBV5-4 to TRBJ1-2, with TRBD1 as a possible D gene (6 bases). This CDR3 is 13 amino acids long. V was trimmed by 4 bases and J by 4 bases, leaving 11 bases between them. Per germline, CDR1 SGHNT and CDR2 YYREEE (reference sequence). CDR3 in amino acids: CASSRDTGYGYTF. As DNA, the CDR3 is TGTGCCAGCAGCCGGGACACCGGCTATGGCTACACCTTC.

The gene calls are TRBV13 and TRBJ1-2; D is perhaps TRBD1 (5 bases). This CDR3 region has 15 residues. V lost 6 bases to trimming and J lost 3 bases, with 17 bases between them. CDR1 and CDR2 (germline): PRHDT, FYEKMQ (reference sequence). The CDR3 nucleotides read TGTGCCAGCAGATTACAGGTTTCAGGCGACTATGGCTACACCTTC. Encoded protein: CASRLQVSGDYGYTF.

Regarding this clone: This is likely a read error, given that the CDR3 carries no conserved phenylalanine or tryptophan at its end. The DNA is omitted, as the CDR3 cannot be located on it reliably, and the CDR3 follows TCRdb's listing. The chain employs TRBV23-1 and TRBJ1-3. TRBV23-1 is designated an ORF whose function remains uncertain. The CDR3 spans 11 amino acids, including both terminal residues. CDR3 in amino acids: CASSQSSPRGG.

J is TRBJ2-3 and V is TRBV5-5; 9 nucleotides match TRBD1. CDR1 SGHKS and CDR2 YYEKEE come from the germline V gene (reference sequence). The CDR3 contains 16 residues. Trimming took 4 bases from V and 5 from J; bases not matched to a gene: 11. The CDR3 protein is CASSLDRGSRLDTQYF. CDR3 DNA sequence: TGTGCCAGCAGCCTAGACAGGGGGAGTCGACTAGATACGCAGTATTTT.

The CDR3 nucleotides read TGTGCCAGTCTCTCCGCGGGGGCAACTAATGAAAAACTGTTTTTT. This codes for CASLSAGATNEKLFF. V gene TRBV2 combines with J gene TRBJ1-4, with D maybe TRBD1 (5 bases). Germline V gene sequence: CDR1 SNHLY, CDR2 FYNNEI. V lost 9 bases, J lost 0 bases, and 14 bases lay in between. This CDR3 is 15 amino acids long.

This clone was picked up one time. The chain couples TRBV4-1 to TRBJ2-7, with D tentatively TRBD2 (5 bases). Germline CDR1 MGHRA, CDR2 YSYEKL. Trimming pared 1 base from V and 2 bases from J, leaving 9 bases between. The CDR3 runs 14 residues. CDR3 sequence reads: CASSQVSGPYEQYF. DNA of the CDR3: TGCGCCAGCAGCCAAGTCAGCGGTCCCTACGAGCAGTACTTC.

The rearrangement links TRBV4-1 to TRBJ2-3, with 10 bases aligning to TRBD2. Germline CDR1 MGHRA, CDR2 YSYEKL. This CDR3 contains 18 residues. The ends lost 1 base at V and 2 bases at J; junction bases unmatched: 9. Here the CDR3 reads CASSQVTPTSGYTDTQYF. Written as DNA, the CDR3 is TGCGCCAGCAGCCAAGTTACTCCGACTAGCGGGTACACAGATACGCAGTATTTT.

The V gene is TRBV11-2, the J gene TRBJ2-5; D perhaps matches TRBD2 (6 bases). The CDR3 totals 14 residues. V was clipped by 2 bases and J by 2 bases, with 9 bases between them. Germline values: CDR1 SGHAT, CDR2 FQNNGV. CDR3 residues: CASSLYAGQETQYF. The DNA for the CDR3 is TGTGCCAGCAGCTTATATGCGGGGCAAGAGACCCAGTACTTC.

V gene TRBV30 combines with J gene TRBJ1-6; 8 bases fit TRBD1. CDR1 is GTSNPN, CDR2 SVGIG, per germline (reference sequence). V dropped 5 bases and J dropped 12; count of bases not matched to a gene: 9. CDR3 length: 13 amino acids. The CDR3 DNA is TGTGCCTGGGGGAGGACAGGGCCGAGACCCCTCCACTTT. Encoded protein: CAWGRTGPRPLHF. The variable domain in full, completed from reference TRBV30 and TRBJ1-6, reads SQTIHQWPATLVQPVGSPLSLECTVEGTSNPNLYWYRQAAGRGLQLLFYSVGIGQISSEVPQNLSASRPQDRQFILSSKKLLLSDSGFYLCAWGRTGPRPLHFGNGTRLTVT.

The chain combines TRBV7-2 with TRBJ1-1; the match to TRBD1 covers 7 bases. The CDR3 length is 17 residues. Trimming cost V 0 bases and J 7 bases; bases outside gene matches: 14. The V gene's germline CDR1 is SGHTA and CDR2 FQGNSA. The CDR3 nucleotides read TGTGCCAGCAGCTTAGCCGGGGGGGTAGGGGGCGGAGGTGAAGCTTTCTTT. As protein: CASSLAGGVGGGGEAFF.